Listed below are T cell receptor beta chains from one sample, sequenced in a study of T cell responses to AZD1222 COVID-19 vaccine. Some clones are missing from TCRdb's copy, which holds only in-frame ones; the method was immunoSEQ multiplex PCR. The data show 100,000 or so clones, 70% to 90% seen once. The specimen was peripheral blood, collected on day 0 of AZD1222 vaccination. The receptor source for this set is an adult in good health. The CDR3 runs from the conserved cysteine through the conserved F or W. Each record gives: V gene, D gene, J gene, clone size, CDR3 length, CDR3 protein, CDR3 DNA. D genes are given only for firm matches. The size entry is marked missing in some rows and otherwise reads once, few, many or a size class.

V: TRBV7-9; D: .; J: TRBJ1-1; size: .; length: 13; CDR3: CASSLDLGAEAFF; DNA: TGTGCCAGCAGCTTGGACCTTGGGGCTGAAGCTTTCTTT
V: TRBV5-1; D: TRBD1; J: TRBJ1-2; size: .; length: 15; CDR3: CASSFGTAANYGYTF; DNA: TGCGCCAGCAGCTTTGGGACAGCGGCTAACTATGGCTACACCTTC
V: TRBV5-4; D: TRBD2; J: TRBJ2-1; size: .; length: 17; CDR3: CASSLGTSGSNYNEQFF; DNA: TGTGCCAGCAGCTTGGGAACTAGCGGAAGTAACTACAATGAGCAGTTCTTC
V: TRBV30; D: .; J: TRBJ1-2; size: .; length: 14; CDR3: CAWSVTDNRIGYTF; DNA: TGTGCCTGGAGTGTCACGGATAACAGGATTGGCTACACCTTC
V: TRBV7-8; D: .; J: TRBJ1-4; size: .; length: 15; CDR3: CASSLTTHAGEKLFF; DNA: TGTGCCAGCAGCTTAACAACACACGCTGGTGAAAAACTGTTTTTT
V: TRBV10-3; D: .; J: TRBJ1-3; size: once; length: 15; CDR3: CAIREGGATGNTIYF; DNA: TGTGCCATCAGGGAGGGAGGGGCAACTGGAAACACCATATATTTT
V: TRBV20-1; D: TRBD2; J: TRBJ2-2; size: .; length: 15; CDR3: CSASIAGGGTGELFF; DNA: TGCAGTGCTAGTATAGCGGGAGGAGGGACCGGGGAGCTGTTTTTT
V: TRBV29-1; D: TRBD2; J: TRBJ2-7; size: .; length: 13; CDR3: CSAASGSTYEQYF; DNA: TGCAGCGCCGCTAGCGGGTCTACCTACGAGCAGTACTTC
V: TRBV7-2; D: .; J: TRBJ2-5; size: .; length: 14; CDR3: CASSLTRGQETQYF; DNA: TGTGCCAGCAGCTTGACTAGAGGGCAAGAGACCCAGTACTTC
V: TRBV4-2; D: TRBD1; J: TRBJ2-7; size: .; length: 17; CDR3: CASSQEGSGTAAYEQYF; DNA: TGTGCCAGCAGCCAAGAAGGGTCCGGGACAGCGGCCTACGAGCAGTACTTC
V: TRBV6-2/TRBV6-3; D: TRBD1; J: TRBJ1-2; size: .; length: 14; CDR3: CASSYSQGASGYTF; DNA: TGTGCCAGCAGCTACTCGCAGGGGGCTTCTGGGTACACCTTC
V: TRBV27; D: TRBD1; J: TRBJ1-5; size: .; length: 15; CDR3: CASSSGQGANQPQHF; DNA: TGTGCCAGCAGTTCGGGACAGGGGGCGAATCAGCCCCAGCATTTT
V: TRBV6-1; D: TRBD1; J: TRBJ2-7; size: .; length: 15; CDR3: CASSEAGQIWYEQYF; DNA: TGTGCCAGCAGTGAAGCGGGACAGATTTGGTACGAGCAGTACTTC
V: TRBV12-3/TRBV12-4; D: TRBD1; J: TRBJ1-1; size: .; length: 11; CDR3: CASSPGQGYFF; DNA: TGTGCCAGCAGCCCGGGACAGGGTTATTTCTTT
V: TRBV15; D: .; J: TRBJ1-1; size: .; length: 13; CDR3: CATSRDLNTEAFF; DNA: TGTGCCACCAGCCGCGACCTAAACACTGAAGCTTTCTTT
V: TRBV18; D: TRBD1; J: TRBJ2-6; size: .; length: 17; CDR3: CASSSQGPSSGANVLTF; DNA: TGTGCCAGCTCATCACAGGGGCCTAGCTCTGGGGCCAACGTCCTGACTTTC
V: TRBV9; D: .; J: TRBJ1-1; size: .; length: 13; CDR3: CASSVSGNTEAFF; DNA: TGTGCCAGCAGCGTATCCGGGAACACTGAAGCTTTCTTT
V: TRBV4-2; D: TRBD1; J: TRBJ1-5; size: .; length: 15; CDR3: CASSPTGGGNQPQHF; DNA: TGTGCCAGCAGCCCGACAGGGGGCGGCAATCAGCCCCAGCATTTT
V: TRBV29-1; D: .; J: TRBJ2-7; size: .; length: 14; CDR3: CSVGEGKTSYEQYF; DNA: TGCAGCGTTGGTGAGGGGAAAACCTCCTACGAGCAGTACTTC
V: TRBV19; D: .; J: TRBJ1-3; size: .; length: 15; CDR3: CASSSTVYSGNTIYF; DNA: TGTGCCAGTAGTTCGACTGTCTACTCTGGAAACACCATATATTTT
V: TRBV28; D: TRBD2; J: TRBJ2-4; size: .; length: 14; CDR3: CASTPGLARNIQYF; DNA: TGTGCCAGCACCCCGGGACTAGCGAGAAACATTCAGTACTTC
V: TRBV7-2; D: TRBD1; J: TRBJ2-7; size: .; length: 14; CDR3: CASSLRDRTYEQYF; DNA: TGTGCCAGCAGCTTAAGGGACAGGACCTACGAGCAGTACTTC
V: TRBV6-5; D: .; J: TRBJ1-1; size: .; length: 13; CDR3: CASSYSADTEAFF; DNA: TGTGCCAGCAGTTACTCGGCAGACACTGAAGCTTTCTTT
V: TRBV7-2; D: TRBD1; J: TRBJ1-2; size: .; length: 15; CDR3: CASSLADRAPGGYTF; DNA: TGTGCCAGCAGCTTAGCGGACAGGGCCCCGGGGGGCTACACCTTC
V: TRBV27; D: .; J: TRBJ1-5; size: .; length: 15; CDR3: CASSLGQGANQPQHF; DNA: TGTGCCAGCAGTTTAGGCCAGGGTGCCAATCAGCCCCAGCATTTT
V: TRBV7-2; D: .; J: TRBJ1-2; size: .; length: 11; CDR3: CASSRYYGYTF; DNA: TGTGCCAGCAGTAGGTACTATGGCTACACCTTC
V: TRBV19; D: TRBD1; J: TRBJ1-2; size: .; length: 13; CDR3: CASSRDRGRGYTF; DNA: TGTGCCAGTAGCCGGGACAGGGGGCGAGGCTACACCTTC
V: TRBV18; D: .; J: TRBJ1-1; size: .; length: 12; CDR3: CASSPQNTEAFF; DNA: TGTGCCAGCTCACCGCAGAACACTGAAGCTTTCTTT
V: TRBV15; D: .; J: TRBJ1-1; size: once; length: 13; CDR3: CATSRTENTEAFF; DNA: TGTGCCACCAGCAGGACCGAGAACACTGAAGCTTTCTTT
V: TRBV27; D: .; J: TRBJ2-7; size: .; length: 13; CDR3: CASSPGHQYEQYF; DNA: TGTGCCAGCAGTCCGGGACATCAGTACGAGCAGTACTTC
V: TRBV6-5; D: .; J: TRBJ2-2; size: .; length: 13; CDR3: CATMNQNTGELFF; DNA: TGTGCCACCATGAACCAGAACACCGGGGAGCTGTTTTTT
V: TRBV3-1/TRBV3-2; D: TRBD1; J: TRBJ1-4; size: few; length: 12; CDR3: CASSQTGGKLFF; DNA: TGTGCCAGCAGCCAAACAGGGGGAAAACTGTTTTTT
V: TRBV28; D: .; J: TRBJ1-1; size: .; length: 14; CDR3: CASSSAGRGAEAFF; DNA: TGTGCCAGCAGCTCGGCTGGGAGAGGCGCTGAAGCTTTCTTT
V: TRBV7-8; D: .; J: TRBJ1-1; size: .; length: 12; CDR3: CASRPRGTEAFF; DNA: TGTGCCAGCCGCCCCAGGGGTACTGAAGCTTTCTTT
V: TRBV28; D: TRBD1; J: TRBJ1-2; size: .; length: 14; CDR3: CASSAGDSLYGYTF; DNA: TGTGCCAGCAGTGCTGGGGACAGCCTATATGGCTACACCTTC
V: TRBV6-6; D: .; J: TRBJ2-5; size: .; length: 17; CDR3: CASSPPCARTNQETQYF; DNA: TGTGCCAGCAGTCCCCCTTGCGCGCGGACGAATCAAGAGACCCAGTACTTC
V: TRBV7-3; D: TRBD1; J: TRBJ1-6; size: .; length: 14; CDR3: CASSLTGNNSPLHF; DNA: TGTGCCAGCAGCTTGACAGGGAACAATTCACCCCTCCACTTT
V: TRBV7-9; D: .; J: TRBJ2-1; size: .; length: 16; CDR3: CASSLNSRGIRNEQFF; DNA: TGTGCCAGCAGCTTAAATTCACGGGGAATACGCAATGAGCAGTTCTTC
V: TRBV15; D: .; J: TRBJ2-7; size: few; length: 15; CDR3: CATSRDWGTHYEQYF; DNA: TGTGCCACCAGCAGAGATTGGGGGACACACTACGAGCAGTACTTC